This T cell receptor beta chain was identified during a study of regulatory T cells in long-lasting Graves disease. Time point: newly diagnosed GD, antithyroid drugs for less than 3 months. The TCR library was made from RNA that had been extracted from PBMCs in TRIzol. This clonotype was observed many times. With iRepertoire HTBI primers and Arm-PCR of CDR3 regions, TCR beta libraries were built. In TCRdb, the multiplex PCR reads were re-called with MiXCR into one record per CDR3 protein. The sample contains 370,000 or so distinct CDR3 sequences, around 15% of which appear only once. The same sample was also studied in work on T cells in Graves' hyperthyroidism and ophthalmopathy.

The material was peripheral blood mononuclear cells (PBMCs), obtained at new diagnosis, from a patient treated with antithyroid drugs. The receptor was isolated from a young woman with Graves disease.

The CDR3 DNA reads as TGCGCCAGCAGCTTGGGAGGACAAGTATACGAGCAGTACTTC. Residues: CASSLGGQVYEQYF. The rearrangement links TRBV5-1 to TRBJ2-7; TRBD1 is a possible D gene (5 bases). The V end was cut by 0 bases, the J end by 4 bases, with 11 bases between. This CDR3 region has 14 residues. Germline V gives CDR1 SGHRS, CDR2 YFSETQ.